The entry below gives a single TCR beta chain sequence along with its context. These data are taken from a study of blood T cell repertoires in COVID-19. Sequenced by immunoSEQ multiplex PCR; TCRdb stores in-frame clones only, minus some. The sample holds approximately 200,000 clones, about nine tenths seen once. CDR3 size: 13 residues. Trimming removed 4 bases from V and 10 bases from J; junction bases left unmatched: 9. Germline V gene lookup returns CDR1 SGHDT and CDR2 YYEEEE. The sequence derives from a woman aged 30 to 39 who had recovered from COVID-19. Sequenced sample: PBMCs or T cells enriched from blood (not recorded which). V and J are TRBV5-6 and TRBJ1-1, with TRBD1 matching 8 bases. The CDR3 reads CASSELTGVGAFF. The DNA of the CDR3 is TGTGCCAGCAGCGAACTGACAGGGGTCGGAGCTTTCTTT.